A selection of T cell receptor beta chains follows, all from one sample in a study of cytomegalovirus exposure and HLA in healthy donors. The method was immunoSEQ multiplex PCR; TCRdb's version includes in-frame clones alone and lacks a portion of them. The table lists under 150,000 clones, 55% to 75% of them singletons. The specimen was PBMCs. The receptors come from a man under 40 in good health and CMV-seropositive. Both conserved end residues are part of each CDR3. Fields, in order: V gene, J gene, clone size, D gene, CDR3 DNA, CDR3 protein. D genes are given only for firm matches. Rows may omit the clone size; those that give it use once, few, many or a size class.

>TRBV18|TRBJ1-5|.|TRBD1
TGTGCCAGCTCACCCGGGACAGGGGATCAGCCCCAGCATTTT
CASSPGTGDQPQHF
>TRBV5-4|TRBJ2-7|.|TRBD2
TGTGCCAGCAGCGGAGCTAGCGGGAGTACCTACGAGCAGTACTTC
CASSGASGSTYEQYF
>TRBV10-3|TRBJ2-1|.|.
TGTGCCGCGGCCTCCGTCGATGAGCAGTTCTTC
CAAASVDEQFF
>TRBV7-6|TRBJ2-7|once|TRBD1
TGTGCCAGCAGCCCCCGGACAGGGTCGTCCTACGAGCAGTACTTC
CASSPRTGSSYEQYF
>TRBV2|TRBJ2-5|once|.
TGTGCCGGTAAAACGGACCAAGAGACCCAGTACTTC
CAGKTDQETQYF
>TRBV4-1|TRBJ2-2|.|.
TGCGCCAGCAGCCAAGTTGATATGGGACTGGTCACCGGGGAGCTGTTTTTT
CASSQVDMGLVTGELFF
>TRBV7-9|TRBJ1-2|few|.
TGTGCCAGCAGCTACCACGGAGTCAACTATGGCTACACCTTC
CASSYHGVNYGYTF
>TRBV5-1|TRBJ1-3|.|TRBD1
TGCGCCAGCAGCTCAAGACAGGGACCGGCAGGAAACACCATATATTTT
CASSSRQGPAGNTIYF
>TRBV7-2|TRBJ2-7|.|.
TGTGCCAGCAGCTTCAACAGGGTCTACGAGCAGTACTTC
CASSFNRVYEQYF
>TRBV30|TRBJ2-5|.|TRBD1
TGTGCCTGGACAGGGGGTTTTGAGACCCAGTACTTC
CAWTGGFETQYF
>TRBV5-4|TRBJ2-3|once|.
TGTGCCAGCAGCCAATCAGATACGCAGTATTTT
CASSQSDTQYF
>TRBV5-1|TRBJ2-1|.|.
TGCGCCAGCAGCGGGGGCGAGGGCTACTTATACAATGAGCAGTTCTTC
CASSGGEGYLYNEQFF
>TRBV27|TRBJ2-7|few|TRBD1
TGTGCCAGCAGTTTAAAGGGACAGGGTCATTACGAGCAGTACTTC
CASSLKGQGHYEQYF
>TRBV2|TRBJ1-6|.|TRBD1
TGTGCCAGCAGTCCCTCTAGGGGGCTTTACAATTCACCCCTCCACTTT
CASSPSRGLYNSPLHF
>TRBV7-9|TRBJ2-2|.|.
TGTGCCAGCAGCTTCCATCAGGGGCTTGGCGGGGAGCTGTTTTTT
CASSFHQGLGGELFF
>TRBV6-5|TRBJ1-1|few|TRBD1
TGTGCCAGCAGTTACTCGAAAGGGGGCCCAACTGAAGCTTTCTTT
CASSYSKGGPTEAFF
>TRBV15|TRBJ2-2|once|TRBD2
TGTGCCACCAGCAAGCAGCGGGAGGTAACCGGGGAGCTGTTTTTT
CATSKQREVTGELFF
>TRBV6-1|TRBJ2-7|.|.
TGTGCCAGCAGTGAAAGACTCGTCCCCTACGAGCAGTACTTC
CASSERLVPYEQYF
>TRBV6-5|TRBJ2-2|.|TRBD1
TGTGCCAGCAGCGGTGACAGGGCCACCGGGGAGCTGTTTTTT
CASSGDRATGELFF
>TRBV9|TRBJ1-3|.|TRBD1
TGTGCCAGCAGCCCGACAAACAGGGGCAACACCATATATTTT
CASSPTNRGNTIYF
>TRBV7-8|TRBJ1-5|.|.
TGTGCCAGCAGCTTAATTGGGGTCGGAGGCGATCAGCCCCAGCATTTT
CASSLIGVGGDQPQHF
>TRBV7-9|TRBJ2-1|.|.
TGTGCCAGCAGCTTAGGCGCAGGGGAGCGGGGGTTCTTC
CASSLGAGERGFF
>TRBV5-1|TRBJ2-7|.|TRBD2
TGCGCCAGCAGCTTGTATTCGGCGGGAGGCTCCTCCTACGAGCAGTACTTC
CASSLYSAGGSSYEQYF
>TRBV19|TRBJ2-3|once|.
TGTGCCAGTACCTTTGGAGGGGCTTGGGCAGATACGCAGTATTTT
CASTFGGAWADTQYF
>TRBV5-1|TRBJ2-7|.|TRBD1
TGCGCCAGCAGAGGGACAGGGGTTTACGAGCAGTACTTC
CASRGTGVYEQYF
>TRBV18|TRBJ2-7|.|.
TGTGCCAGCTCACCCCACGTGGCAGGGGTGTCAGGGGAGCAGTACTTC
CASSPHVAGVSGEQYF
>TRBV18|TRBJ1-1|.|TRBD1
TGTGCCAGCTCATTTGGGACAGGGGGAGGACGGACTGAAGCTTTCTTT
CASSFGTGGGRTEAFF
>TRBV6-5|TRBJ2-5|few|.
TGTGCCAGCAGTTACTCGGGCGAGACCCAGTACTTC
CASSYSGETQYF
>TRBV4-2|TRBJ1-6|.|.
TGTGCCAGCAGCCTGGCGGATTCACCCCTCCACTTT
CASSLADSPLHF
>TRBV6-6|TRBJ2-7|.|TRBD1
TGTGCCAGCAGTTACCTAGGACAGGGCCGATACGAGCAGTACTTC
CASSYLGQGRYEQYF
>TRBV2|TRBJ2-6|few|TRBD1
TGTGCCAGCAGCCTCGAGGGACAGGGGAGCGGGGCCAACGTCCTGACTTTC
CASSLEGQGSGANVLTF
>TRBV7-2|TRBJ2-7|.|TRBD2
TGTGCCAGCACCCTTACTAGCGGGAGGATCTACGAGCAGTACTTC
CASTLTSGRIYEQYF
>TRBV28|TRBJ1-5|.|.
TGTGCCAGCAGACCTGCAGGCAGGGGCAATCAGCCCCAGCATTTT
CASRPAGRGNQPQHF
>TRBV27|TRBJ1-6|.|.
TGTGCCAGCACCCGAACAGCCCTCTCCTATAATTCACCCCTCCACTTT
CASTRTALSYNSPLHF
>TRBV5-4|TRBJ1-2|.|.
TGTGCCAGCAGCTTGGCTGTGGGGGGGAGCTACACCTTC
CASSLAVGGSYTF
>TRBV19|TRBJ1-5|.|TRBD1
TGTGCCAGTAGTATACGGGACAGGAATCAGCCCCAGCATTTT
CASSIRDRNQPQHF
>TRBV5-1|TRBJ2-7|few|.
TGCGCCAGCAGCCCAGGACAGGAGGGCTCCTACGAGCAGTACTTC
CASSPGQEGSYEQYF
>TRBV7-9|TRBJ1-4|.|.
TGTGCCAGCAGCTTAGCAGGTCGGGGGTCTGAAAAACTGTTTTTT
CASSLAGRGSEKLFF
>TRBV18|TRBJ2-1|few|.
TGTGCCAGCTCCCGAGGTACTAGTTCCTACAATGAGCAGTTCTTC
CASSRGTSSYNEQFF
>TRBV4-1|TRBJ2-5|.|.
TGCGCCAGCAGCCAAGATAAGGAGCCGGGAGCAGAGACCCAGTACTTC
CASSQDKEPGAETQYF
>TRBV5-1|TRBJ2-7|.|.
TGCGCCAGCAGCTTGGAACCCACTAGCTCCGAGCAGTACTTC
CASSLEPTSSEQYF
>TRBV4-1|TRBJ1-1|.|.
TGCGCCAGCAGCCAAGACGATAATCTAGGCACTGAAGCTTTCTTT
CASSQDDNLGTEAFF
>TRBV5-1|TRBJ2-2|once|.
TGCGCCAGCAGCTTCCGGGGGGCACTTAACACCGGGGAGCTGTTTTTT
CASSFRGALNTGELFF
>TRBV2|TRBJ2-7|.|.
TGTGCCAGCAGGGACCCCCCAGGGGTCGGCGAGCAGTACTTC
CASRDPPGVGEQYF